These 22 T cell receptor beta chains originate from one sample sequenced in a study of T cells in Graves' hyperthyroidism and ophthalmopathy. The source material, RNA transcripts, was used to amplify TCR beta CDR3 regions. HTBI primers were the set used in a first-round RT-PCR of the TCR CDR3. TCRdb re-called the multiplex PCR reads through MiXCR, storing one row per CDR3 protein. The sample shows some 250,000 distinct CDR3 sequences, about 14% of them seen only once. The sample consisted of blood. The receptors come from a woman between 40 and 55 years old with Graves' hyperthyroidism that later progressed to Graves' ophthalmopathy.

The chain recombines TRBV6-2 or TRBV6-3 with TRBJ2-1; D gene unclear. The germline gives CDR1 MNHEY, CDR2 SVGEGT. The length of the CDR3 is 11 residues. Trimming removed 6 bases from V and 6 bases from J, with 6 bases in between. CDR3 bases: TGTGCCAGCAGGGGGTTCAATGAGCAGTTCTTC. It codes for CASRGFNEQFF.

Details on this clonotype: It is unclear where the CDR3 begins or ends on the DNA, so no DNA is shown, and the CDR3 is as TCRdb lists it. The gene calls are TRBV6-1 and TRBJ1-4. With termini counted, the CDR3 has 22 amino acids. Germline CDR1 MNHNS, CDR2 SASEGT. CDR3 sequence reads: CASSVAPGHEQYFGPANEKLFF.

A note on this clonotype: A read error may explain this, as a much larger clone is one base away. The chain is built from TRBV27 and TRBJ1-3; D might be TRBD1 (5 bases). V was cut by 7 bases and J by 2 bases, with 24 bases left in between. From germline, CDR1 is MNHEY and CDR2 SMNVEV (reference sequence). This CDR3 region has 18 residues. CDR3 sequence: CASNPRGGVPGAGNTIYF. The CDR3 DNA sequence: TGTGCCAGCAACCCGCGGGGGGGGGTACCCGGAGCTGGAAACACCATATATTTT.

The chain carries TRBV11-2 and TRBJ1-1; no reliable D call. Germline V lookup: CDR1 SGHAT, CDR2 FQNNGV. V dropped 3 bases and J dropped 1 base, with 12 bases sitting between them. The CDR3 contains 15 residues. The CDR3 loop is CASSFDTSGNTEAFF. In DNA form, the CDR3 reads TGTGCCAGCAGCTTCGACACCTCTGGGAACACTGAAGCTTTCTTT.

This clonotype was recorded at least ten times. The chain uses TRBV11-2 and TRBJ1-2; a weak D match, TRBD1 (5 bases). The CDR3 contains 13 residues. Germline V gene lookup returns CDR1 SGHAT and CDR2 FQNNGV. Trimming took off 1 base at V and 6 bases at J, with 9 bases between the two ends. The CDR3 coding sequence is TGTGCCAGCAGCTTAGTGTCAGGGAATGGCTACACCTTC. The encoded protein is CASSLVSGNGYTF.

This clonotype has at least ten counts. The CDR3, as DNA: TGTGCCAGCAGCTCGGGGGGGACAGGGGCGGACACTGAAGCTTTCTTT. Translated: CASSSGGTGADTEAFF. The genes are TRBV5-6 and TRBJ1-1; TRBD1 agrees at 10 bases. Looked up from germline, CDR1 is SGHDT and CDR2 is YYEEEE. This CDR3 region has 16 residues. The V gene end was trimmed by 3 bases and the J gene end by 3 bases; junction bases not matched to a gene: 8.

The chain joins TRBV6-5 to TRBJ1-1; D uncertain. The CDR3 is 14 residues long. Germline V gene sequence: CDR1 MNHEY, CDR2 SVGAGI. Between the trimmed V and J ends, which lost 4 bases and 6 bases, there was a span of 15 bases. The CDR3 nucleotides read TGTGCCAGCAGTTCCCCGAACCGTCTGGCTGAAGCTTTCTTT. This gives the protein CASSSPNRLAEAFF.

This clonotype was seen repeatedly, ten times or more. CDR3 in amino acids: CASSELGTSNTGELFF. CDR3 nucleotide sequence: TGTGCCAGCAGCGAACTGGGGACCTCGAACACCGGGGAGCTGTTTTTT. This chain joins TRBV11-3 and TRBJ2-2, with D perhaps being TRBD1 or TRBD2 (5 bases each). Germline values: CDR1 SGHNT, CDR2 YENEEA. The CDR3 runs to 16 residues. The V gene lost 5 bases and the J gene lost 0 bases, with 13 bases spanning the gap.

This clonotype has ten or more counts. The chain carries TRBV24-1 and TRBJ1-4; a possible D gene is TRBD1 (5 bases). Germline CDR1 KGHDR, CDR2 SFDVKD. With 10 bases removed from V and 8 bases from J, the gap between germline ends came to 16 bases. The CDR3 totals 13 residues. CDR3: CATQGEGTEKLFF. The DNA for the CDR3 is TGTGCCACTCAAGGGGAAGGTACCGAAAAACTGTTTTTT.

This clonotype was seen ten or more times. The chain links TRBV27 to TRBJ2-7, with 7 nucleotides matching TRBD2. The junction had 15 bases not matched to a gene; V was cut back by 2 bases and J by 5 bases. Germline V CDR1 and CDR2: MNHEY, SMNVEV (reference sequence). The CDR3 runs to 17 residues. CDR3 protein: CASSLKPPRGSTNEQYF. CDR3 in DNA: TGTGCCAGCAGTTTAAAGCCTCCCCGCGGGAGTACGAACGAGCAGTACTTC.

The sample holds many counts of this clonotype. The rearrangement joins TRBV27 to TRBJ1-2, with D uncertain. There are 15 residues in the CDR3. Trimming removed 5 bases from V and 1 base from J, with 14 bases in between. CDR1 and CDR2 (germline): MNHEY, SMNVEV (reference sequence). CDR3 amino acids: CASSLSGMFNYGYTF. CDR3 sequence (DNA): TGTGCCAGCAGTCTTTCGGGCATGTTTAACTATGGCTACACCTTC.

The table lists this clonotype with a few counts. The rearrangement links TRBV5-1 to TRBJ2-5; D possibly corresponds to TRBD2 (5 bases). The V and J ends lost 4 bases and 5 bases respectively, with 12 bases between them. CDR1 SGHRS and CDR2 YFSETQ come from the germline V gene. CDR3 size: 13 residues. The CDR3 region is CASSRFTGETQYF. As DNA, the CDR3 is TGCGCCAGCAGCCGATTCACGGGGGAGACCCAGTACTTC.

There are a few counts of this clonotype. The V call is TRBV9, the J call TRBJ1-1; 7 bases are shared with TRBD1. The CDR3 consists of 15 residues. From germline, CDR1 is SGDLS and CDR2 YYNGEE. Losses at the gene ends were 6 bases for V and 3 bases for J; bases not matched to a gene: 11. The chain's CDR3 is CASTPPETGYTEAFF. The CDR3 DNA sequence: TGTGCCAGCACCCCCCCGGAGACAGGGTACACTGAAGCTTTCTTT.

This clonotype has ten or more counts. In DNA, the CDR3 is TGTGCCAGCTCCCAAAGAGATGAAGCTTTCTTT. Its translation: CASSQRDEAFF. The V and J genes are TRBV18 and TRBJ1-1; D gene ambiguous. The germline V and J ends were trimmed by 6 bases and 7 bases, with 9 bases remaining between them. This CDR3 spans 11 amino acids. The germline V gene has CDR1 KGHSH and CDR2 LQKENI.

This clonotype showed up many times. The CDR3 sequence: CASSIGPLDIQPQHF. The CDR3 bases are TGTGCCAGTAGTATAGGACCCCTAGATATTCAGCCCCAGCATTTT. V usage is TRBV19 and J usage is TRBJ1-5, with D uncertain. Germline CDR1 reads LNHDA; CDR2 reads SQIVND (reference sequence). The CDR3 has 15 amino acids. The V gene lost 1 base and the J gene lost 6 bases, with 13 bases spanning the gap.

This clonotype was seen ten or more times. The V call is TRBV29-1, the J call TRBJ1-1; possible D gene TRBD1, 6 bases. The germline gives CDR1 SQVTM, CDR2 ANQGSEA. The CDR3 contains 14 residues. V shed 1 base and J shed 5 bases, with 14 bases lying between them. CDR3: CSVEVRGAPTEAFF. CDR3 nucleotide sequence: TGCAGCGTTGAAGTCAGGGGAGCCCCAACTGAAGCTTTCTTT.

This clonotype was detected ten times or more. The genes are TRBV7-9 and TRBJ2-2; possible D gene TRBD1, 6 bases. The CDR3 is 13 residues long. V was shortened by 2 bases and J by 7 bases, with 8 bases between the two germline ends. Germline-derived CDR1 and CDR2 are SEHNR and FQNEAQ (reference sequence). This chain's CDR3 is CASSLPDSGELFF. In DNA form, the CDR3 reads TGTGCCAGCAGCTTACCGGACAGCGGGGAGCTGTTTTTT.

This clonotype was seen many times. The genes are TRBV3-1 and TRBJ2-1; the match to TRBD1 covers 11 bases. The CDR3 contains 17 residues. Trimming at V came to 0 bases and at J to 13 bases, leaving 14 bases not matched to a gene. In germline, CDR1 is LGHDT, CDR2 YNNKEL (reference sequence). The DNA for the CDR3 is TGTGCCAGCAGCCAAGAGAGGGGGGCCAGGACAGGGGGCAATCAGTTCTTC. This encodes CASSQERGARTGGNQFF.

This clonotype has a handful of counts. J is TRBJ2-1 and V is TRBV20-1; no reliable D call. V lost 3 bases to trimming and J lost 7 bases, with 10 bases between them. This CDR3 has 12 amino acids. Germline CDR1 reads DFQATT; CDR2 reads SNEGSKA (reference sequence). CDR3 region: CSARKALNEQFF. CDR3 coding DNA: TGCAGTGCTAGGAAGGCATTGAATGAGCAGTTCTTC.

A few counts support this clonotype. This rearrangement joins TRBV19 to TRBJ2-1, with 9 nucleotides matching TRBD2. CDR1 and CDR2 (germline): LNHDA, SQIVND (reference sequence). The CDR3 covers 16 residues. The V and J ends lost 7 bases and 6 bases, in that order; junction bases with no gene match: 13. In DNA form, the CDR3 reads TGTGCCAGTAAAGGGGCTCTAGCGGGAATTTTCAATGAGCAGTTCTTC. This gives the protein CASKGALAGIFNEQFF.

This clonotype was observed many times. The chain links TRBV11-2 to TRBJ2-7, with 11 bases that match TRBD2. This CDR3 contains 15 residues. Per germline, CDR1 SGHAT and CDR2 FQNNGV. The V and J ends lost 6 bases and 9 bases, in that order; junction bases with no gene match: 13. The DNA for the CDR3 is TGTGCCAGCAGAATGACTAGCGGGAAAGACTATCGGCAGTACTTC. Its translation is CASRMTSGKDYRQYF. Combining the CDR3 with reference TRBV11-2 and TRBJ2-7 gives the whole variable domain EAGVAQSPRYKIIEKRQSVAFWCNPISGHATLYWYQQILGQGPKLLIQFQNNGVVDDSQLPKDRFSAERLKGVDSTLKIQPAKLEDSAVYLCASRMTSGKDYRQYFGPGTRLTVT.

The V call is TRBV30, the J call TRBJ1-1; a weak D match, TRBD1 (6 bases). V gave up 5 bases and J gave up 1 base, with 11 bases separating them. Germline values: CDR1 GTSNPN, CDR2 SVGIG (reference sequence). The length of the CDR3 is 13 residues. The CDR3 DNA reads TGTGCCTGGGCCCGGGACACGAACACTGAAGCTTTCTTT. Translation gives CAWARDTNTEAFF.